This T cell receptor (beta chain) was obtained from a study of long-term antiretroviral therapy in people with HIV. Study details: Of all samples, the earliest predate the 2015 immediate-ART recommendation by about a decade. The study, taken as a whole, reports: ART-treated samples gained diversity yet remained below transplant donor controls.

Germline loops: CDR1 GTSNPN, CDR2 SVGIG (reference sequence). The V and J ends lost 3 bases and 1 base respectively, with 6 bases between them. This CDR3 comprises 12 residues. From each donor, at least one pre-ART PBMC sample and at least two post-ART PBMC samples were obtained. The run of the v3.0 immunoSEQ assay was at survey level. Profiled with immunoSEQ multiplex PCR; TCRdb holds only in-frame clones, not every one. The data hold 28,000 or so clones, with approximately 83% observed a single time. As for this clone: Its specificity is not known.

This rearrangement joins TRBV30 to TRBJ1-1; D is unresolved. This clonotype originated in a man aged 18 to 30 with HIV. The sample here was unsorted PBMCs, taken 0.8 years before starting antiretroviral therapy. The CDR3: CAWRAGNTEAFF. The DNA for the CDR3 is TGTGCCTGGAGAGCAGGGAACACTGAAGCTTTCTTT.